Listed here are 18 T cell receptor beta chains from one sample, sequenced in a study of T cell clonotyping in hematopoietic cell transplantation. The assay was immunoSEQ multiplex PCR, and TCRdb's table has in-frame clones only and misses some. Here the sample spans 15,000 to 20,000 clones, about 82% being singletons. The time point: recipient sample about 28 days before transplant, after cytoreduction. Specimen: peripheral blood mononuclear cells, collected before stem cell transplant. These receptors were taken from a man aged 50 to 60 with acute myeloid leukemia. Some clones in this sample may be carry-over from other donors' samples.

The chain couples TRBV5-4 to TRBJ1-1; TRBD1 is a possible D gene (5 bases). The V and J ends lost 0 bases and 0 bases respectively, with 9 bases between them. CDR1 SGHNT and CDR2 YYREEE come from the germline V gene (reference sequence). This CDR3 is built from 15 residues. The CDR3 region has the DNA TGTGCCAGCAGCTTGGGGGGGACGGTGAACACTGAAGCTTTCTTT. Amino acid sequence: CASSLGGTVNTEAFF.

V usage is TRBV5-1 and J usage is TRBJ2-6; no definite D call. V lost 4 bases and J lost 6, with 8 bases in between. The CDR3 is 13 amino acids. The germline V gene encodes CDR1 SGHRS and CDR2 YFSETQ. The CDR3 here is CASSQYEANVLTF. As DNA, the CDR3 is TGCGCCAGCAGCCAATACGAGGCCAACGTCCTGACTTTC.

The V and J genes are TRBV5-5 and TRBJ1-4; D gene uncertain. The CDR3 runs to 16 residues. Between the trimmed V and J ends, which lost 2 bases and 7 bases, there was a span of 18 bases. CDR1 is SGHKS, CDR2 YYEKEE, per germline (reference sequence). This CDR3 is CASSFVPGPTSEKLFF. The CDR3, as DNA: TGTGCCAGCAGCTTTGTTCCTGGCCCCACAAGTGAAAAACTGTTTTTT.

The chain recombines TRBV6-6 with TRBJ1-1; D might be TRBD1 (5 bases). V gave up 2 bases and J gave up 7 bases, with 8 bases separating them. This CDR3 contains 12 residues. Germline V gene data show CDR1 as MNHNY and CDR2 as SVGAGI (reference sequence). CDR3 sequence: CASSYGDLEAFF. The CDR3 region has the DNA TGTGCCAGCAGTTACGGGGACCTTGAAGCTTTCTTT.

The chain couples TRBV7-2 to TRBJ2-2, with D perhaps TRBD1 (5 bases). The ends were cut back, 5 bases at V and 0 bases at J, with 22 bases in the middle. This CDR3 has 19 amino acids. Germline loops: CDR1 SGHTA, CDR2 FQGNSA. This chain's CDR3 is CASSPRYSIGAPNTGELFF. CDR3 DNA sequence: TGTGCCAGCAGCCCAAGATATAGTATTGGGGCCCCGAACACCGGGGAGCTGTTTTTT.

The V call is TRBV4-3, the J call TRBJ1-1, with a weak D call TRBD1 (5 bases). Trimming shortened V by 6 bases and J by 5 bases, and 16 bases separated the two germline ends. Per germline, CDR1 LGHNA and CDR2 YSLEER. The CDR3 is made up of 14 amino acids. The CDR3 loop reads CASSRSAGGTEAFF. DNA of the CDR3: TGCGCCAGCAGTCGATCGGCCGGGGGAACTGAAGCTTTCTTT.

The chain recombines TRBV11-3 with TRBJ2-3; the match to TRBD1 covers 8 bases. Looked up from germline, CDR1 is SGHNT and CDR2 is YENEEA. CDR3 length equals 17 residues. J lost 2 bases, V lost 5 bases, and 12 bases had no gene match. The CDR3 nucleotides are TGTGCCAGCAGCCCCAGTCCTCCAGGGGGCATCACAGATACGCAGTATTTT. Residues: CASSPSPPGGITDTQYF.

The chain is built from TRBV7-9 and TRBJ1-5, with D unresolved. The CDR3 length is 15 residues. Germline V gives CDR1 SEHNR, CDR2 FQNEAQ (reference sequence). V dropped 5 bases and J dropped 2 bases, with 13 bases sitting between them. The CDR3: CASSPGPAGNQPQHF. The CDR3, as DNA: TGTGCCAGCAGCCCCGGCCCTGCCGGCAATCAGCCCCAGCATTTT.

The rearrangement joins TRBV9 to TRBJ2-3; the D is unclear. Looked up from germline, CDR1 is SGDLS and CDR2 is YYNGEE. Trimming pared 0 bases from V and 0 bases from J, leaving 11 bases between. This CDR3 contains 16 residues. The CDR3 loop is CASSVEGGSSTDTQYF. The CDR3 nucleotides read TGTGCCAGCAGCGTAGAGGGCGGTTCTAGCACAGATACGCAGTATTTT.

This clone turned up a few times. CDR3 sequence reads: CASSSGGALSEQYF. DNA of the CDR3: TGTGCCAGTAGTTCCGGGGGGGCCCTGTCCGAGCAGTACTTC. This rearrangement joins TRBV19 to TRBJ2-7; 8 bases fit TRBD2. V was pared by 5 bases and J by 6 bases, with 9 bases of the junction left unmatched. Per the germline V gene, CDR1 is LNHDA and CDR2 is SQIVND (reference sequence). This CDR3 is built from 14 residues.

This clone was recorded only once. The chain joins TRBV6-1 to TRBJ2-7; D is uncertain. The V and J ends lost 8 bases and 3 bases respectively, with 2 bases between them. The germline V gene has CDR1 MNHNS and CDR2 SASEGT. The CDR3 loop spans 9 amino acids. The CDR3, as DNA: TGTGCCAGCGGCTACGAGCAGTACTTC. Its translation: CASGYEQYF.

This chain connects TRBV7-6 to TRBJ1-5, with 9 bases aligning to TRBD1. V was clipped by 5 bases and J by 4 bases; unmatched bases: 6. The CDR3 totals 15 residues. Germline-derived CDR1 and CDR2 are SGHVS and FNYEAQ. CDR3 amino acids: CASSPGQGINQPQHF. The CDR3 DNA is TGTGCCAGCAGCCCTGGACAGGGGATAAATCAGCCCCAGCATTTT. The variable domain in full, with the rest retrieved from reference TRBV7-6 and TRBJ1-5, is GAGVSQSPRYKVTKRGQDVALRCDPISGHVSLYWYRQALGQGPEFLTYFNYEAQQDKSGLPNDRFSAERPEGSISTLTIQRTEQRDSAMYRCASSPGQGINQPQHFGDGTRLSIL.

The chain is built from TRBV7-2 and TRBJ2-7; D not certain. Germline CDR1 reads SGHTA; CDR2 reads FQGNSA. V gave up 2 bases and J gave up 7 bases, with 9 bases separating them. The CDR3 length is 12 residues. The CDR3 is CASSLSAWEQYF. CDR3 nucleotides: TGTGCCAGCAGCTTATCGGCATGGGAGCAGTACTTC.

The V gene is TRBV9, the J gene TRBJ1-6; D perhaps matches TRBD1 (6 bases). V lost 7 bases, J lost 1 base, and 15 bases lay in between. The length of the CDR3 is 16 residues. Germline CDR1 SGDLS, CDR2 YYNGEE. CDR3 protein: CASGEGGASYNSPLHF. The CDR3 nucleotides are TGTGCCAGCGGCGAGGGGGGCGCATCCTATAATTCACCCCTCCACTTT.

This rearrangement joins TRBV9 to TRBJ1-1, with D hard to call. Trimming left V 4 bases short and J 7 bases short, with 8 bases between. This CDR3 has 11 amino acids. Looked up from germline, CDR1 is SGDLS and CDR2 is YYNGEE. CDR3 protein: CASSLDGEAFF. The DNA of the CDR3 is TGTGCCAGCAGCCTGGACGGTGAAGCTTTCTTT.

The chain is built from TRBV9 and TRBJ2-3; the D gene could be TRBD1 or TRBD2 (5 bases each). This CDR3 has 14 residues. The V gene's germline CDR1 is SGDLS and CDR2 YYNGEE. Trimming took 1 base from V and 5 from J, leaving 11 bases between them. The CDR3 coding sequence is TGTGCCAGCAGCGTAAGAGGGGTGGGAGATACGCAGTATTTT. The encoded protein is CASSVRGVGDTQYF. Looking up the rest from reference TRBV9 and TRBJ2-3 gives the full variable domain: DSGVTQTPKHLITATGQRVTLRCSPRSGDLSVYWYQQSLDQGLQFLIQYYNGEERAKGNILERFSAQQFPDLHSELNLSSLELGDSALYFCASSVRGVGDTQYFGPGTRLTVL.

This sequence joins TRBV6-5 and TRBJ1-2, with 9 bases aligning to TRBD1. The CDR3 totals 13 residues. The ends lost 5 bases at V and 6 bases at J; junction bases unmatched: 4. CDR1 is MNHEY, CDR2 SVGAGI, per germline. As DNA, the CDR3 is TGTGCCAGCAGTCCCGGGACAGGGAATGGCTACACCTTC. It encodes CASSPGTGNGYTF.

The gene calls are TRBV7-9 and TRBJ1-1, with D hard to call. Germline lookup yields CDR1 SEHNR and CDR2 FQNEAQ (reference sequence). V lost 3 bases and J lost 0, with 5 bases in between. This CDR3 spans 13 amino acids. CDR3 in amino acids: CASSFAMNTEAFF. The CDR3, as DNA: TGTGCCAGCAGCTTCGCCATGAACACTGAAGCTTTCTTT.